This TCR beta chain is from a study of T cells in Graves' hyperthyroidism and ophthalmopathy. Whole-study context: Any treatment followed the collection of peripheral blood at initial diagnosis.

This clonotype was seen at least ten times. Its antigen remains unidentified. The CDR3 runs to 16 residues. Germline V lookup: CDR1 SGHDN, CDR2 FVKESK. With 4 bases clipped from V and 5 bases from J, the junction kept 11 bases outside the gene matches. Study findings and constraints: Researchers report that a 13 V-J model separated ophthalmopathy from stable hyperthyroidism.

The TCR beta CDR3 regions underwent amplification using RNA transcripts as the source. HTBI primers were the set used in a first-round RT-PCR of the TCR CDR3. TCRdb reprocessed the multiplex PCR reads with MiXCR, giving one entry per CDR3 protein. The profile covers under 400,000 distinct CDR3 sequences, with around a sixth appearing a single time and roughly 25% taken by the ten largest. The sequenced material came from blood. The TCR sequence derives from a young woman with Graves' hyperthyroidism that later progressed to Graves' ophthalmopathy. This rearrangement joins TRBV14 to TRBJ2-7, with 10 bases aligning to TRBD1. The CDR3: CASSLIPDRGDDEQYF. The CDR3, as DNA: TGTGCCAGCAGCCTAATCCCGGACAGGGGGGATGACGAGCAGTACTTC.